The 22 T cell receptor beta chains in this list originate from one sample, sequenced in a study of blood T cell repertoires in COVID-19. Profiling relied on immunoSEQ multiplex PCR, and the TCRdb table lists in-frame clones only, not all of them. The data show roughly 98,000 clones, roughly 77% seen once. The sample comprised peripheral blood. Every receptor here comes from a human donor in a cohort sampled during active COVID-19.

The DNA for the CDR3 is TGTGCCAGCAGCTTAACCTTATCGGGTGAAAAACTGTTTTTT. Its translation is CASSLTLSGEKLFF. The V and J genes are TRBV11-2 and TRBJ1-4; no clear D gene. V lost 2 bases, J lost 7 bases, and 11 bases lay in between. The CDR3 length is 14 residues. The germline CDR1 and CDR2 sequences are SGHAT and FQNNGV.

The V and J genes are TRBV27 and TRBJ1-1; TRBD1 aligns across 10 bases. This CDR3 is 14 amino acids long. V shed 4 bases, J shed 2 bases, and the junction held 1 base outside the gene matches. In germline, CDR1 is MNHEY, CDR2 SMNVEV (reference sequence). The DNA for the CDR3 is TGTGCCAGCAGTTGGGACAGGGGAAACACTGAAGCTTTCTTT. Translation gives CASSWDRGNTEAFF.

This clone appeared a single time. The V gene is TRBV3-1 (or the pseudogene TRBV3-2), the J gene TRBJ1-1; D remains unclear. This CDR3 is built from 13 residues. Germline CDR1 and CDR2: LGHDT and YNNKEL (reference sequence). The ends were cut back, 0 bases at V and 11 bases at J, with 13 bases in the middle. CDR3: CASSQDREVGAFF. Here the CDR3 DNA reads TGTGCCAGCAGCCAAGATAGGGAGGTAGGGGCTTTCTTT.

Only one count was recorded for this clone. This chain connects TRBV6-5 to TRBJ1-1; no definite D call. The CDR3 runs 15 residues. The ends were cut back, 2 bases at V and 2 bases at J, with 12 bases in the middle. The germline V gene encodes CDR1 MNHEY and CDR2 SVGAGI. The DNA of the CDR3 is TGTGCCAGCAGTTACACATGGTCCTTAAACACTGAAGCTTTCTTT. As protein: CASSYTWSLNTEAFF.

This chain links TRBV5-8 with TRBJ1-2; D not certain. V lost 1 base and J 6 bases, leaving 10 bases between the germline ends. This CDR3 is 13 amino acids long. The germline CDR1 and CDR2 sequences are SGHTS and YDEGEE. The DNA for the CDR3 is TGTGCCAGCAGCTTGAACAGACGGAATGGCTACACCTTC. Its translation is CASSLNRRNGYTF.

The rearrangement uses TRBV20-1 and TRBJ2-1, with D maybe TRBD2 (6 bases). Trimming removed 3 bases from V and 4 bases from J, with 13 bases in between. There are 14 residues in the CDR3. Germline lookup yields CDR1 DFQATT and CDR2 SNEGSKA (reference sequence). The CDR3 sequence is CSASRWDSYNEQFF. Here the CDR3 DNA reads TGCAGTGCTAGTAGGTGGGACTCGTACAATGAGCAGTTCTTC.

This clone was seen once. This sequence joins TRBV5-1 and TRBJ2-7, with D possibly matching TRBD1 (5 bases). The CDR3 is 14 residues long. V was cut by 4 bases and J by 0 bases, with 11 bases left in between. Germline V gives CDR1 SGHRS, CDR2 YFSETQ. CDR3 in amino acids: CASSLRGHSYEQYF. The CDR3 DNA follows: TGCGCCAGCAGCCTAAGGGGCCACTCCTACGAGCAGTACTTC.

The V call is TRBV5-1, the J call TRBJ2-3, with 11 bases matching TRBD2. CDR1 SGHRS and CDR2 YFSETQ come from the germline V gene. Germline trimming cut 3 bases from V and 4 bases from J; bases unmatched to any gene: 7. CDR3 length: 16 residues. Here the CDR3 reads CASSSLLAGVADTQYF. CDR3 nucleotides: TGCGCCAGCAGCTCTTTACTAGCGGGGGTGGCAGATACGCAGTATTTT.

The chain recombines TRBV5-1 with TRBJ2-7, with D unclear. The V and J ends lost 2 bases and 4 bases respectively, with 7 bases between them. This CDR3 has 12 residues. Germline V gene data show CDR1 as SGHRS and CDR2 as YFSETQ. The CDR3 coding sequence is TGCGCCAGCAGCTTAGACTTTTACGAGCAGTACTTC. This codes for CASSLDFYEQYF.

The chain recombines TRBV6-5 with TRBJ1-1; TRBD1 matches 10 bases. Unmatched junction bases numbered 4, after V lost 6 bases and J lost 6 bases. The germline V gene encodes CDR1 MNHEY and CDR2 SVGAGI. This CDR3 contains 13 residues. The CDR3 sequence: CASRPTGGPEAFF. CDR3 DNA sequence: TGTGCCAGCAGGCCGACAGGGGGCCCTGAAGCTTTCTTT.

With respect to this clone: One junction end does not reproduce the germline sequence, and a read error may be involved. The genes are TRBV27 and TRBJ2-4; TRBD1 aligns across 8 bases. Looked up from germline, CDR1 is MNHEY and CDR2 is SMNVEV (reference sequence). The CDR3 is 17 amino acids. CDR3 bases: TGTGCCAGCAGGGGACAGGTGGGTCCCACGGCCAAAAACATTCAGTACTTT. This codes for CASRGQVGPTAKNIQYF.

This chain uses TRBV9 with TRBJ1-2, with D perhaps TRBD1 (5 bases). Germline lookup yields CDR1 SGDLS and CDR2 YYNGEE. The ends were cut back, 0 bases at V and 2 bases at J, with 5 bases in the middle. This CDR3 contains 13 residues. The CDR3 DNA follows: TGTGCCAGCAGCGTAGAGGGGAACTATGGCTACACCTTC. As protein: CASSVEGNYGYTF.

J is TRBJ2-7 and V is TRBV4-1; D is perhaps TRBD1 (6 bases). This CDR3 contains 18 residues. In germline, CDR1 is MGHRA, CDR2 YSYEKL. V was clipped by 1 base and J by 2 bases, with 21 bases between them. In DNA form, the CDR3 reads TGCGCCAGCAGCCAAGCATTCAATCTGGACAGCCAAGCCTACGAGCAGTACTTC. Its protein is CASSQAFNLDSQAYEQYF.

The J gene is TRBJ2-7, the V gene TRBV9; 14 bases are a match to TRBD2. Germline assignment: CDR1 SGDLS and CDR2 YYNGEE. J was trimmed by 5 bases and V by 0 bases; bases with no gene match: 1. The CDR3 totals 15 residues. The CDR3 DNA follows: TGTGCCAGCAGCGTAGGACTAGCGGGGGGGAACGAGCAGTACTTC. Its protein product is CASSVGLAGGNEQYF.

In this sample, this clone turned up once. The genes are TRBV6-5 and TRBJ2-3; the D gene is possibly TRBD1 (6 bases). Germline loops: CDR1 MNHEY, CDR2 SVGAGI. Trimming pared 5 bases from V and 1 base from J, leaving 13 bases between. CDR3 length: 15 residues. In DNA form, the CDR3 reads TGTGCCAGCAGTCCACAGGGAAGTGGCACAGATACGCAGTATTTT. Protein product: CASSPQGSGTDTQYF.

V is TRBV6-2 or TRBV6-3 and J is TRBJ2-1; 10 bases line up with TRBD2. With V trimmed by 5 bases and J by 8 bases, 3 bases remained unmatched. The CDR3 runs 13 residues. Germline CDR1 is MNHEY and CDR2 is SVGEGT. CDR3: CASSPGTSDEQFF. As DNA, the CDR3 is TGTGCCAGCAGTCCCGGGACTAGCGATGAGCAGTTCTTC.

V is TRBV7-2 and J is TRBJ1-2; D is unresolved. This CDR3 spans 14 amino acids. CDR1 is SGHTA and CDR2 is FQGNSA in the germline V gene. V shed 4 bases and J shed 6 bases, with 15 bases lying between them. CDR3 loop: CASSSSSAPNGYTF. CDR3 DNA: TGTGCCAGCAGCTCTAGCAGTGCTCCTAATGGCTACACCTTC.

The CDR3 spells CASSSRGGYGYTF. The DNA for the CDR3 is TGTGCCAGCAGCTCCCGGGGTGGCTATGGCTACACCTTC. The chain is built from TRBV7-3 and TRBJ1-2; no firm D call. This CDR3 region has 13 residues. Germline V CDR1 and CDR2: SGHTA, FQGTGA. The V end lost 4 bases, the J end lost 4 bases, and 10 bases lay between the germline ends.

The rearrangement joins TRBV6-1 to TRBJ1-1; perhaps TRBD1 as D (6 bases). This CDR3 contains 16 residues. Germline values: CDR1 MNHNS, CDR2 SASEGT. V dropped 4 bases and J dropped 1 base, with 16 bases sitting between them. DNA for the CDR3: TGTGCCAGCAGTGCCCAGGGACACCCACCGAACACTGAAGCTTTCTTT. Its protein product is CASSAQGHPPNTEAFF.

The genes are TRBV6-6 and TRBJ1-3; the D is unclear. The germline V gene has CDR1 MNHNY and CDR2 SVGAGI (reference sequence). The CDR3 runs to 13 residues. The V end was cut by 8 bases, the J end by 2 bases, with 10 bases between. CDR3 sequence (DNA): TGTGCCAGCGCGGGCGCGACTGGAAACACCATATATTTT. Translating it yields CASAGATGNTIYF.

This clone was counted a single time. V and J are TRBV5-1 and TRBJ2-1; 9 nucleotides align to TRBD1. This CDR3 has 15 amino acids. V was clipped by 4 bases and J by 6 bases; unmatched bases: 8. The V gene's germline CDR1 is SGHRS and CDR2 YFSETQ. Written as DNA, the CDR3 is TGCGCCAGCAGCGAGGGACAGGGATTGCCCAATGAGCAGTTCTTC. It encodes CASSEGQGLPNEQFF.

The chain has TRBV5-1 and TRBJ2-1; 10 bases align to TRBD2. The CDR3 has 15 residues. V shed 0 bases and J 5 bases; nucleotides not matched to a gene: 2. Germline V CDR1 and CDR2: SGHRS, YFSETQ. Written as DNA, the CDR3 is TGCGCCAGCAGCTTGGCTCTAGCGGGGGACAATGAGCAGTTCTTC. Protein: CASSLALAGDNEQFF.